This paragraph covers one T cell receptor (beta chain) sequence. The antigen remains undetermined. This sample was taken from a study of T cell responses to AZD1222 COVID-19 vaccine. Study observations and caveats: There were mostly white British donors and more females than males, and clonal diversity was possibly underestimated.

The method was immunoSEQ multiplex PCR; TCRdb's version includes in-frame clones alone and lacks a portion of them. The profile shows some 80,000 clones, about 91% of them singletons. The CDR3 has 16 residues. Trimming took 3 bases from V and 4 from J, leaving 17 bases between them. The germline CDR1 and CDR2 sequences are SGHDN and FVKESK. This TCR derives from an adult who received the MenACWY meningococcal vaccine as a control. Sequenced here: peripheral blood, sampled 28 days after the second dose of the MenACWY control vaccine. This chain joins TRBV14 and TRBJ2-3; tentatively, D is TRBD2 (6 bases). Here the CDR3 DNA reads TGTGCCAGCAGCCACGGGCTAGCGTGGGTATCAGATACGCAGTATTTT. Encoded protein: CASSHGLAWVSDTQYF. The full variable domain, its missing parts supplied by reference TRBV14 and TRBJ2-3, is EAGVTQFPSHSVIEKGQTVTLRCDPISGHDNLYWYRRVMGKEIKFLLHFVKESKQDESGMPNNRFLAERTGGTYSTLKVQPAELEDSGVYFCASSHGLAWVSDTQYFGPGTRLTVL.